This entry lists 29 T cell receptor beta chains sequenced from one sample in a study of blood T cell repertoires in COVID-19. The protocol was immunoSEQ multiplex PCR, while the TCRdb copy is restricted to in-frame clones and leaves out a portion. The table includes about 140,000 clones, roughly 76% detected once. The specimen sequenced was peripheral blood. Receptor source: an elderly man with acute or convalescent COVID-19.

The chain links TRBV18 to TRBJ2-7, with 10 bases identical to TRBD1. Germline V gives CDR1 KGHSH, CDR2 LQKENI. This CDR3 spans 14 amino acids. The junction had 1 base not matched to a gene; V was cut back by 4 bases and J by 1 base. CDR3 protein: CASSRDRGSYEQYF. DNA of the CDR3: TGTGCCAGCTCACGGGACAGGGGTTCCTACGAGCAGTACTTC.

The rearrangement joins TRBV4-2 to TRBJ1-4; D unresolved. Germline V CDR1 and CDR2: LGHNA, YNFKEQ. CDR3 size: 15 residues. V was trimmed by 1 base and J by 12 bases, leaving 18 bases between them. As DNA, the CDR3 is TGTGCCAGCAGCCAAGGGCCGAGTTTGCGGGAGGAACTGTTTTTT. As protein: CASSQGPSLREELFF.

V usage is TRBV5-4 and J usage is TRBJ1-4, with D perhaps matching TRBD1 (5 bases). This CDR3 contains 15 residues. Germline CDR1 reads SGHNT; CDR2 reads YYREEE (reference sequence). The V and J ends lost 1 base and 3 bases respectively, with 10 bases between them. For the CDR3, the DNA is TGTGCCAGCAGCTTGAAGGCAGGGTCTAATGAAAAACTGTTTTTT. This gives the protein CASSLKAGSNEKLFF.

This clone was counted between two and nine times. Here the CDR3 reads CASSFDRGLRSDTQYF. The CDR3 DNA follows: TGTGCCAGCAGTTTCGACAGGGGGCTTCGGTCAGATACGCAGTATTTT. The V and J genes are TRBV6-2 or TRBV6-3 and TRBJ2-3; 10 positions match TRBD1. The J segment lost 4 bases and the V segment lost 4 bases, leaving 8 bases of the junction unmatched. Germline assignment: CDR1 MNHEY and CDR2 SVGEGT. The CDR3 sequence is 16 residues long.

This chain connects TRBV6-2 or TRBV6-3 to TRBJ1-2; 8 nucleotides align to TRBD1. CDR3 length: 13 amino acids. J was trimmed by 4 bases and V by 6 bases; bases with no gene match: 4. Germline CDR1 MNHEY, CDR2 SVGEGT. CDR3 residues: CASSGQGGYGYTF. The CDR3 nucleotides are TGTGCCAGCAGCGGACAGGGTGGCTATGGCTACACCTTC.

The chain combines TRBV9 with TRBJ2-5; TRBD2 matches 10 bases. The germline V gene encodes CDR1 SGDLS and CDR2 YYNGEE. The CDR3 runs 18 residues. V lost 0 bases, J lost 3 bases, and 11 bases stayed unmatched. This CDR3 reads CASSVAGAGGTGEETQYF. In nucleotides, the CDR3 is TGTGCCAGCAGCGTAGCGGGAGCGGGGGGGACCGGCGAAGAGACCCAGTACTTC.

The genes are TRBV5-1 and TRBJ2-3; D gene unclear. Trimming pared 1 base from V and 6 bases from J, leaving 6 bases between. CDR1 SGHRS and CDR2 YFSETQ come from the germline V gene. The CDR3 length is 12 residues. CDR3 in DNA: TGCGCCAGCAGCTTGACGGGTGATACGCAGTATTTT. Its protein is CASSLTGDTQYF.

The chain links TRBV2 to TRBJ2-5, with D tentatively TRBD1 (6 bases). CDR1 and CDR2 (germline): SNHLY, FYNNEI. The CDR3 loop spans 14 amino acids. Trimming took off 2 bases at V and 3 bases at J, with 10 bases between the two ends. The CDR3 DNA reads as TGTGCCAGCAGTGAATCGCAGGGGAAAGAGACCCAGTACTTC. This codes for CASSESQGKETQYF.

CDR3 coding DNA: TGCAGTGCTAGCTACACAGATACGCAGTATTTT. Amino acid sequence: CSASYTDTQYF. The chain has TRBV20-1 and TRBJ2-3; no reliable D call. V gave up 3 bases and J gave up 2 bases, with 3 bases separating them. Germline V CDR1 and CDR2: DFQATT, SNEGSKA (reference sequence). There are 11 residues in the CDR3.

The chain links TRBV5-4 to TRBJ1-3; 7 nucleotides line up with TRBD1. This CDR3 region has 19 residues. Germline V gene data show CDR1 as SGHNT and CDR2 as YYREEE (reference sequence). V lost 4 bases and J lost 4; bases outside the gene matches: 20. CDR3 bases: TGTGCCAGCAGCATCGGGACAGAAAGTTACAGAAACCCCGGAAACACCATATATTTT. Protein product: CASSIGTESYRNPGNTIYF.

Remarks on this clone: Other nucleotide sequences in the sample specify the same CDR3. This rearrangement joins TRBV18 to TRBJ2-7; 8 nucleotides line up with TRBD1. The ends lost 3 bases at V and 0 bases at J; junction bases unmatched: 1. CDR3 length equals 14 residues. CDR1 and CDR2 (germline): KGHSH, LQKENI. The CDR3 loop is CASSPGQGSYEQYF. Written as DNA, the CDR3 is TGTGCCAGCTCACCTGGACAGGGCTCCTACGAGCAGTACTTC.

V usage is TRBV24-1 and J usage is TRBJ1-1; D not resolved. V was pared by 6 bases and J by 11 bases, with 12 bases between. Looked up from germline, CDR1 is KGHDR and CDR2 is SFDVKD. The CDR3 runs 11 residues. The CDR3 DNA follows: TGTGCCACCAGTCACGGCGGGGAGGCTTTCTTT. Encoded protein: CATSHGGEAFF.

The chain carries TRBV18 and TRBJ2-5, with 13 nucleotides matching TRBD2. J was trimmed by 2 bases and V by 6 bases; bases with no gene match: 6. The V gene's germline CDR1 is KGHSH and CDR2 LQKENI. This CDR3 contains 16 residues. This CDR3 is CASSPSTSGGQETQYF. The CDR3 region has the DNA TGTGCCAGCTCTCCCTCGACTAGCGGGGGGCAAGAGACCCAGTACTTC.

V and J are TRBV18 and TRBJ2-7; D is unresolved. Per germline, CDR1 KGHSH and CDR2 LQKENI. V lost 3 bases and J lost 0, with 3 bases in between. This CDR3 is built from 12 residues. DNA for the CDR3: TGTGCCAGCTCACCTCGCTCCTACGAGCAGTACTTC. Protein: CASSPRSYEQYF. Together with reference TRBV18 and TRBJ2-7, the CDR3 gives the full variable domain: NAGVMQNPRHLVRRRGQEARLRCSPMKGHSHVYWYRQLPEEGLKFMVYLQKENIIDESGMPKERFSAEFPKEGPSILRIQQVVRGDSAAYFCASSPRSYEQYFGPGTRLTVT.

The V and J genes are TRBV19 and TRBJ2-1, with TRBD2 matching over 11 bases. This CDR3 spans 15 amino acids. The germline CDR1 and CDR2 sequences are LNHDA and SQIVND (reference sequence). J lost 2 bases, V lost 5 bases, and 2 bases had no gene match. The DNA for the CDR3 is TGTGCCAGTAGTGCTAGCGGGGGGCCCTACAATGAGCAGTTCTTC. Translating it yields CASSASGGPYNEQFF.

This clone came up a few times. This chain connects TRBV19 to TRBJ1-2; weak D call: TRBD1 (5 bases). The CDR3 has 12 amino acids. The germline V gene has CDR1 LNHDA and CDR2 SQIVND (reference sequence). The V end was cut by 7 bases, the J end by 7 bases, with 13 bases between. The DNA for the CDR3 is TGTGCCAGTAACCCCTCCGGGGGTGGCTACACCTTC. Translated, it gives CASNPSGGGYTF.

Only a few counts were recorded for this clone. This chain joins TRBV27 and TRBJ2-1; 8 bases fit TRBD1. Germline V gene sequence: CDR1 MNHEY, CDR2 SMNVEV (reference sequence). The CDR3 has 16 amino acids. Trimming at V came to 6 bases and at J to 0 bases, leaving 7 bases not matched to a gene. CDR3 amino acids: CASSDRGRSSYNEQFF. CDR3 sequence (DNA): TGTGCCAGCAGCGACAGGGGACGGAGCTCCTACAATGAGCAGTTCTTC.

CDR3 sequence: CASSRDRDPSRQFF. The CDR3, as DNA: TGTGCCAGCAGCCGGGACAGGGACCCGTCTAGGCAGTTCTTC. This chain links TRBV5-4 with TRBJ2-1; 9 bases match TRBD1. V trimming: 4 bases; J trimming: 12 bases; junction bases outside the gene matches: 11. The CDR3 loop spans 14 amino acids. CDR1 is SGHNT and CDR2 is YYREEE in the germline V gene (reference sequence).

The rearrangement joins TRBV29-1 to TRBJ2-5; TRBD2 matches at 10 bases. V lost 6 bases, J lost 4 bases, and 17 bases stayed unmatched. Germline CDR1 and CDR2: SQVTM and ANQGSEA. The CDR3 has 17 residues. This CDR3 reads CSVRPPVLAGWGETQYF. The CDR3 bases are TGCAGCGTCCGCCCCCCAGTACTAGCGGGGTGGGGAGAGACCCAGTACTTC.

V is TRBV5-4 and J is TRBJ2-3; D not certain. The CDR3 has 13 amino acids. V lost 2 bases to trimming and J lost 4 bases, with 8 bases between them. CDR1 is SGHNT, CDR2 YYREEE, per germline (reference sequence). The CDR3 here is CASSLTEADTQYF. CDR3 bases: TGTGCCAGCAGCTTAACAGAAGCAGATACGCAGTATTTT. The complete variable domain, with remaining parts taken from reference TRBV5-4 and TRBJ2-3, reads ETGVTQSPTHLIKTRGQQVTLRCSSQSGHNTVSWYQQALGQGPQFIFQYYREEENGRGNFPPRFSGLQFPNYSSELNVNALELDDSALYLCASSLTEADTQYFGPGTRLTVL.

This clone was recorded many times. This chain uses TRBV30 with TRBJ1-1; D perhaps matches TRBD1 (5 bases). Trimming took off 0 bases at V and 4 bases at J, with 9 bases between the two ends. The CDR3 consists of 13 residues. Germline CDR1 is GTSNPN and CDR2 is SVGIG (reference sequence). Here the CDR3 reads CAWSVGGGTEAFF. In DNA, the CDR3 is TGTGCCTGGAGTGTGGGGGGGGGCACTGAAGCTTTCTTT.

The V gene is TRBV7-9, the J gene TRBJ2-2, with a possible D match to TRBD1 (6 bases). The germline gives CDR1 SEHNR, CDR2 FQNEAQ (reference sequence). The CDR3 is made up of 16 amino acids. V was pared by 1 base and J by 2 bases, with 11 bases between. For the CDR3, the DNA is TGTGCCAGCAGCTTAGTGGGGGCGGCAAACACCGGGGAGCTGTTTTTT. It yields the protein CASSLVGAANTGELFF.

The V gene is TRBV27, the J gene TRBJ2-7; the D is unclear. This CDR3 contains 13 residues. From germline, CDR1 is MNHEY and CDR2 SMNVEV (reference sequence). The V end lost 5 bases, the J end lost 5 bases, and 13 bases lay between the germline ends. The chain's CDR3 is CASSPRLPDEQYF. In nucleotides, the CDR3 is TGTGCCAGCAGTCCTAGGCTCCCCGACGAGCAGTACTTC.

The rearrangement uses TRBV4-3 and TRBJ1-1; 7 bases align to TRBD1. CDR1 and CDR2 (germline): LGHNA, YSLEER. The CDR3 is 16 amino acids. Trimming took 1 base from V and 1 from J; bases not matched to a gene: 6. CDR3 coding DNA: TGCGCCAGCAGCCAAGCTAGGACAGGTGGGAACACTGAAGCTTTCTTT. Encoded protein: CASSQARTGGNTEAFF.

The chain combines TRBV13 with TRBJ2-5; 8 nucleotides align to TRBD2. The CDR3 loop spans 14 amino acids. CDR1 is PRHDT and CDR2 is FYEKMQ in the germline V gene (reference sequence). V lost 3 bases and J lost 1; bases outside the gene matches: 1. CDR3 DNA: TGTGCCAGCAGCTTCGGGGGGGGCCAAGAGACCCAGTACTTC. Its protein product is CASSFGGGQETQYF.

The CDR3 protein is CASGGAPTNEKLFF. The CDR3 DNA sequence: TGTGCCAGCGGTGGGGCACCAACTAATGAAAAACTGTTTTTT. This sequence joins TRBV25-1 and TRBJ1-4; D possibly corresponds to TRBD1 (5 bases). This CDR3 has 14 residues. Trimming shortened V by 8 bases and J by 0 bases, and 10 bases separated the two germline ends. CDR1 is MGHDK and CDR2 is SYGVNS in the germline V gene.

The chain carries TRBV4-1 and TRBJ1-4; tentative D call: TRBD1 (5 bases). Germline CDR1 and CDR2: MGHRA and YSYEKL. The CDR3 contains 16 residues. V was pared by 3 bases and J by 0 bases, with 11 bases between. The CDR3 protein is CASSQATVATNEKLFF. The CDR3 DNA sequence: TGCGCCAGCAGCCAGGCGACAGTTGCAACTAATGAAAAACTGTTTTTT.

This clone was seen once. This sequence joins TRBV7-2 and TRBJ2-5; TRBD1 agrees at 10 bases. Germline V lookup: CDR1 SGHTA, CDR2 FQGNSA. The junction had 8 bases not matched to a gene; V was cut back by 9 bases and J by 1 base. CDR3 length: 15 amino acids. CDR3 region: CASLSTGGSQETQYF. The CDR3 coding sequence is TGTGCCAGTTTGTCGACAGGGGGCTCCCAAGAGACCCAGTACTTC.

The genes are TRBV15 and TRBJ2-7; 8 bases map to TRBD1. The CDR3 spans 16 residues. The V segment lost 1 base and the J segment 0 bases; nucleotides outside the gene matches: 5. Germline assignment: CDR1 LNHNV and CDR2 YYDKDF (reference sequence). Written as DNA, the CDR3 is TGTGCCACCAGCAGAGGCGGCGGGACAGGCTCCTACGAGCAGTACTTC. This codes for CATSRGGGTGSYEQYF. Together with reference TRBV15 and TRBJ2-7, the CDR3 gives the full variable domain: DAMVIQNPRYQVTQFGKPVTLSCSQTLNHNVMYWYQQKSSQAPKLLFHYYDKDFNNEADTPDNFQSRRPNTSFCFLDIRSPGLGDTAMYLCATSRGGGTGSYEQYFGPGTRLTVT.